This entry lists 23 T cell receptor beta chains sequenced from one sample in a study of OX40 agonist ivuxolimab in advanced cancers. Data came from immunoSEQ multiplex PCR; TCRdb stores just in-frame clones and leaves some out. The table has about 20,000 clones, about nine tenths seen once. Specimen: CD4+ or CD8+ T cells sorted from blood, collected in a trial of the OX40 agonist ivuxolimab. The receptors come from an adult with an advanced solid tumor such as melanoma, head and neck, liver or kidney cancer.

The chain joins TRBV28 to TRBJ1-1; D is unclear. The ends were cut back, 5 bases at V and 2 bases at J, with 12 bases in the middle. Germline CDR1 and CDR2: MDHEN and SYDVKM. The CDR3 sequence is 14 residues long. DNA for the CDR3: TGTGCCAGCAGTATCCATCGGGGAAACACTGAAGCTTTCTTT. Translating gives CASSIHRGNTEAFF.

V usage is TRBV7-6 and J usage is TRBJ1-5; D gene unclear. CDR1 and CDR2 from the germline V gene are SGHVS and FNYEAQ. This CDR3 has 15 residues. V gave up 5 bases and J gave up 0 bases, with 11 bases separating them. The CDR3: CASSPGSDSNQPQHF. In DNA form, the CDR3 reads TGTGCCAGCAGCCCCGGGTCTGATAGCAATCAGCCCCAGCATTTT.

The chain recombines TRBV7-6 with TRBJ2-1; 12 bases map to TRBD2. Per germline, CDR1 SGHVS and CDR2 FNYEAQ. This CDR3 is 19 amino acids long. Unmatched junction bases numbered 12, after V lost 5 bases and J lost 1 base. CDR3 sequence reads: CASSRFGTSGSVSYNEQFF. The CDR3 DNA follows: TGTGCCAGCAGCCGCTTTGGGACTAGCGGGTCTGTTTCCTACAATGAGCAGTTCTTC.

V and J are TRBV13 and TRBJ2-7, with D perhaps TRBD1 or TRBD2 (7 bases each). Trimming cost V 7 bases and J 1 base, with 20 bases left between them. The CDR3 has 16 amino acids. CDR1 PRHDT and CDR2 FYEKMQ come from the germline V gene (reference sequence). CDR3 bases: TGTGCCAGCACCTTGGGGGGGGGACAGCAGTCCTACGAGCAGTACTTC. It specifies CASTLGGGQQSYEQYF.

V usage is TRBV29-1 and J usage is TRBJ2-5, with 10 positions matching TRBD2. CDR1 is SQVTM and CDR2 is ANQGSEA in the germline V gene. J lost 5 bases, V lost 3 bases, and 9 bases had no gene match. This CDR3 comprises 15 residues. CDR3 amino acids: CSVDGASGGAETQYF. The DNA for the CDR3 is TGCAGCGTTGATGGTGCCAGCGGGGGGGCCGAGACCCAGTACTTC.

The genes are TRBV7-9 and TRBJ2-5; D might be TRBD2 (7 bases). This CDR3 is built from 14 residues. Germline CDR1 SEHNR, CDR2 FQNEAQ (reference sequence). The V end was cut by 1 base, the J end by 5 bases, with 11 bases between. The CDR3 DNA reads TGTGCCAGCAGCTTAGAAGGGGGAGGGGAGACCCAGTACTTC. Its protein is CASSLEGGGETQYF.

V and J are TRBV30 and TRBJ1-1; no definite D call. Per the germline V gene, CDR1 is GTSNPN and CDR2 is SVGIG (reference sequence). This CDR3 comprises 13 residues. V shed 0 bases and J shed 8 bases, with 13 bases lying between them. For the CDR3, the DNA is TGTGCCTGGAGTGTACTTTCGGTGGCCGAAGCTTTCTTT. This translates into CAWSVLSVAEAFF.

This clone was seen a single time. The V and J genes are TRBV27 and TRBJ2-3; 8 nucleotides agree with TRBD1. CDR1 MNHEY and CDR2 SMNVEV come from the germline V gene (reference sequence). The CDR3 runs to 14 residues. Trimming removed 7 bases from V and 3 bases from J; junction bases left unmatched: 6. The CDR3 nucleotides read TGTGCCAGCAAGACAGGGGAATGGACAGATACGCAGTATTTT. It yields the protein CASKTGEWTDTQYF.

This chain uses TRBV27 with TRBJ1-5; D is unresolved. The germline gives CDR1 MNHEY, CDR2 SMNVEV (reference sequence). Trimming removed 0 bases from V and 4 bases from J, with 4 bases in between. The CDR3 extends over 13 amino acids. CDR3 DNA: TGTGCCAGCAGTTTATCTCCGAATCAGCCCCAGCATTTT. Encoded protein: CASSLSPNQPQHF.

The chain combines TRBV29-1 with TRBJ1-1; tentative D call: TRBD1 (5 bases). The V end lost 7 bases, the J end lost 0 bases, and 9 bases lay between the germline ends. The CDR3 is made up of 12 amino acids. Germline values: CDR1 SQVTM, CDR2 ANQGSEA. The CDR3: CSARQMNTEAFF. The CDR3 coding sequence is TGCAGCGCGAGACAGATGAACACTGAAGCTTTCTTT.

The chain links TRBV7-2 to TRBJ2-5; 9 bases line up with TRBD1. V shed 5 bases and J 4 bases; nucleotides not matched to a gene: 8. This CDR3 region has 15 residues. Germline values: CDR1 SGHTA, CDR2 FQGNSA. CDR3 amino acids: CASSNRDREVETQYF. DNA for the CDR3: TGTGCCAGCAGCAACCGGGACAGGGAAGTAGAGACCCAGTACTTC. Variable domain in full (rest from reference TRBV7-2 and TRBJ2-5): GAGVSQSPSNKVTEKGKDVELRCDPISGHTALYWYRQSLGQGLEFLIYFQGNSAPDKSGLPSDRFSAERTGGSVSTLTIQRTQQEDSAVYLCASSNRDREVETQYFGPGTRLLVL.

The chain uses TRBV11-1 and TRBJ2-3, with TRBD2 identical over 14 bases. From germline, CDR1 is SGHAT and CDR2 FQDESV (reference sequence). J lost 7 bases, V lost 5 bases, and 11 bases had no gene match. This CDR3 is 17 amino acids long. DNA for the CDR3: TGTGCCAGCAGCCCTGGGACTAGCGGGGGTCTCTTGAATACGCAGTATTTT. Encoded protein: CASSPGTSGGLLNTQYF.

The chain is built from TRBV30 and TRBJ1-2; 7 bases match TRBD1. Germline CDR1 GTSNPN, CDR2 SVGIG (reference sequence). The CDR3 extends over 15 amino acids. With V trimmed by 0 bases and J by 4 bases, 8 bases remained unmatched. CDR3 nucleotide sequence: TGTGCCTGGAGTGTAGCCCAGGCAGGGGGCTATGGCTACACCTTC. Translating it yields CAWSVAQAGGYGYTF.

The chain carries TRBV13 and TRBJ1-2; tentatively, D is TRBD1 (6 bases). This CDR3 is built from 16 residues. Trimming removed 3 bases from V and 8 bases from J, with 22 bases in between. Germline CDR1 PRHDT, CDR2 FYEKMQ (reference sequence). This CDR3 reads CASSFRGGTRQRGYTF. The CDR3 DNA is TGTGCCAGCAGCTTTAGAGGGGGTACGCGCCAACGGGGCTACACCTTC. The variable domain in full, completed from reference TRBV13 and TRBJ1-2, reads AAGVIQSPRHLIKEKRETATLKCYPIPRHDTVYWYQQGPGQDPQFLISFYEKMQSDKGSIPDRFSAQQFSDYHSELNMSSLELGDSALYFCASSFRGGTRQRGYTFGSGTRLTVV.

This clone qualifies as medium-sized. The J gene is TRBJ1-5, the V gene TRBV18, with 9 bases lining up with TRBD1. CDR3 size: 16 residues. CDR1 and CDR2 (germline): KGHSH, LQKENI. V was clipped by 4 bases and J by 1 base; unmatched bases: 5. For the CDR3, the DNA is TGTGCCAGCTCACTAGCCGGGACAGGGAGCAATCAGCCCCAGCATTTT. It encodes CASSLAGTGSNQPQHF.

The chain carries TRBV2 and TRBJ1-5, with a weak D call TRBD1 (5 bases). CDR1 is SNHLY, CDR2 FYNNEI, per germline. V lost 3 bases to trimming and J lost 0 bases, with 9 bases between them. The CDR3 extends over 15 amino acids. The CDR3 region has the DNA TGTGCCAGCAGTGAGGGGGGTTATAGCAATCAGCCCCAGCATTTT. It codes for CASSEGGYSNQPQHF.

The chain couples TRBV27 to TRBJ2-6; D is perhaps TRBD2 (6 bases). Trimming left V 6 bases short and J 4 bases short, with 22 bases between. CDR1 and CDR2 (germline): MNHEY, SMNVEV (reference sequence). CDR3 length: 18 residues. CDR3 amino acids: CASRIGLPTLPGANVLTF. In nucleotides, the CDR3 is TGTGCCAGCAGAATAGGACTACCCACTCTCCCCGGGGCCAACGTCCTGACTTTC.

The CDR3 is CASSAYRESGTYEQYF. As DNA, the CDR3 is TGTGCCAGCAGCGCCTACAGGGAAAGTGGAACTTACGAGCAGTACTTC. V is TRBV9 and J is TRBJ2-7; the D gene is possibly TRBD1 (6 bases). This CDR3 has 16 residues. The ends were cut back, 3 bases at V and 4 bases at J, with 20 bases in the middle. The germline CDR1 and CDR2 sequences are SGDLS and YYNGEE.

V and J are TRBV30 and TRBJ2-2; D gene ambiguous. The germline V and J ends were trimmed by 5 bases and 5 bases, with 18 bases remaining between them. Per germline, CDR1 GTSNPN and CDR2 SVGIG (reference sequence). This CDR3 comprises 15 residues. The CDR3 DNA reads TGTGCCTGGCTAAACGAACAGAGCGAGACCGGGGAGCTGTTTTTT. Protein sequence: CAWLNEQSETGELFF.

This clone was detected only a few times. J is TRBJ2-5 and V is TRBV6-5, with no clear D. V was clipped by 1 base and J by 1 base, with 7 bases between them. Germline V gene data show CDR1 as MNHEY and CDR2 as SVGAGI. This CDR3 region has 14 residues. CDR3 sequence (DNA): TGTGCCAGCAGTTACTTGGGTTCCCAAGAGACCCAGTACTTC. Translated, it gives CASSYLGSQETQYF.

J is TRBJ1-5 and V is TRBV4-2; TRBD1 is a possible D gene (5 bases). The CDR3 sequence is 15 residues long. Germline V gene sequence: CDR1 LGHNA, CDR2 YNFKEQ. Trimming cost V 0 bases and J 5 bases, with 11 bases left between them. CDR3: CASSQESGSDQPQHF. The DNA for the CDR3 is TGTGCCAGCAGCCAAGAATCAGGGTCTGATCAGCCCCAGCATTTT.

The CDR3 loop is CASSLYGQTNQPQHF. CDR3 nucleotide sequence: TGTGCCAGCAGCTTGTACGGTCAGACCAATCAGCCCCAGCATTTT. This chain joins TRBV5-8 and TRBJ1-5; D is undetermined. The CDR3 spans 15 residues. CDR1 and CDR2 (germline): SGHTS, YDEGEE. The V gene lost 1 base and the J gene lost 3 bases, with 11 bases spanning the gap.

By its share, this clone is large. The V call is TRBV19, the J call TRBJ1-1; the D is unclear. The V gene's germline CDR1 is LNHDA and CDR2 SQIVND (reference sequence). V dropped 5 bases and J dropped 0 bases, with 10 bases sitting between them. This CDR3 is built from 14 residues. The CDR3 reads CASSWASLNTEAFF. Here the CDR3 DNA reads TGTGCCAGTAGTTGGGCCAGCTTGAACACTGAAGCTTTCTTT.